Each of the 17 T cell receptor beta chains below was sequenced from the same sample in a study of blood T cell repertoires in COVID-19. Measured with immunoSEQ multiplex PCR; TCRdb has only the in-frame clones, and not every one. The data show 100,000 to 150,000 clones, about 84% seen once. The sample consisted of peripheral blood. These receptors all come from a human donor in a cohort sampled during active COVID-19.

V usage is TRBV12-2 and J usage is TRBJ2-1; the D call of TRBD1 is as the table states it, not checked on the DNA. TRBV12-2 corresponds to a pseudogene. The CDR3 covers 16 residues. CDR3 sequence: CASRQPVFQGHNEQFF. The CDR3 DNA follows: TGTGCAAGTCGCCAGCCCGTTTTCCAGGGTCACAATGAGCAGTTCTTC.

The CDR3 DNA sequence: TGTGCCAGCAGCCCCAGACTAGCGGGAGGGTCAGATACGCAGTATTTT. Translation gives CASSPRLAGGSDTQYF. The chain carries TRBV9 and TRBJ2-3, with 14 bases matching TRBD2. Germline lookup yields CDR1 SGDLS and CDR2 YYNGEE. With 4 bases clipped from V and 4 bases from J, the junction kept 5 bases outside the gene matches. CDR3 size: 16 residues. Together with reference TRBV9 and TRBJ2-3, the CDR3 gives the full variable domain: DSGVTQTPKHLITATGQRVTLRCSPRSGDLSVYWYQQSLDQGLQFLIQYYNGEERAKGNILERFSAQQFPDLHSELNLSSLELGDSALYFCASSPRLAGGSDTQYFGPGTRLTVL.

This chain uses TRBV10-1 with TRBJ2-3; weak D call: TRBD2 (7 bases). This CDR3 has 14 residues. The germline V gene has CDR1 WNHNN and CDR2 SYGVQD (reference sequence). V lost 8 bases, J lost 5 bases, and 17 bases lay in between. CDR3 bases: TGCGCCAGCTCCCCTGGGGGGGCCGGAGATACGCAGTATTTT. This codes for CASSPGGAGDTQYF.

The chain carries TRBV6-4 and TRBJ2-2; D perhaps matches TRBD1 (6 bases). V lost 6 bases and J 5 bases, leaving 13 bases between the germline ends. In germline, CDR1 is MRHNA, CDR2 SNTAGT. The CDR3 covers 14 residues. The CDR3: CASRRQAYTGELFF. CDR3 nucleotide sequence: TGTGCCAGCAGAAGACAGGCCTATACCGGGGAGCTGTTTTTT.

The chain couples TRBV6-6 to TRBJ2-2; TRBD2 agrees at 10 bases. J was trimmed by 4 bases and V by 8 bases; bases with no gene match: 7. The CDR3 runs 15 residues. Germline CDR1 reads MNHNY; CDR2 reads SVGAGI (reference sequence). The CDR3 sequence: CASGRLAGLTGELFF. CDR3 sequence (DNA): TGTGCCAGCGGCCGACTAGCGGGCCTCACCGGGGAGCTGTTTTTT.

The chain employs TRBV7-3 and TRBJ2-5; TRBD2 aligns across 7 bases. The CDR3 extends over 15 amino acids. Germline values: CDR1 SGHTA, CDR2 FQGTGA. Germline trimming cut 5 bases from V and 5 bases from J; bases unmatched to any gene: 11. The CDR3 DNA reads TGTGCCAGCAGCCCCTCGGCGGGAGCCGGTGAGACCCAGTACTTC. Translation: CASSPSAGAGETQYF.

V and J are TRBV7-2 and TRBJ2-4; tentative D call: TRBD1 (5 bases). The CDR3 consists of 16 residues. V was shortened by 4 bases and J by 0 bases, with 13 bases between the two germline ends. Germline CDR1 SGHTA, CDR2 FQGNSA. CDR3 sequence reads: CASSSDSYLAKNIQYF. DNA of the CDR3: TGTGCCAGCAGCTCAGACAGTTACCTAGCCAAAAACATTCAGTACTTC.

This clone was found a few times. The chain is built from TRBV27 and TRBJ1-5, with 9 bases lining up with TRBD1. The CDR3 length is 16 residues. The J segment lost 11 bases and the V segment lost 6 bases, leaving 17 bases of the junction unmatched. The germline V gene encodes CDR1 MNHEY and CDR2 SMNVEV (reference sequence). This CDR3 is CASRQYTGGQPWAQHF. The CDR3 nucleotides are TGTGCCAGCAGGCAATATACAGGGGGCCAACCCTGGGCCCAGCATTTT.

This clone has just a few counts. The CDR3 region has the DNA TGTGCCAGCAGTTTAAGGGCGGGAGCGATTTCCTACGAGCAGTACTTC. This codes for CASSLRAGAISYEQYF. The V and J genes are TRBV27 and TRBJ2-7; 7 bases line up with TRBD2. The CDR3 contains 16 residues. The V and J ends lost 2 bases and 1 base, in that order; junction bases with no gene match: 8. CDR1 is MNHEY and CDR2 is SMNVEV in the germline V gene (reference sequence).

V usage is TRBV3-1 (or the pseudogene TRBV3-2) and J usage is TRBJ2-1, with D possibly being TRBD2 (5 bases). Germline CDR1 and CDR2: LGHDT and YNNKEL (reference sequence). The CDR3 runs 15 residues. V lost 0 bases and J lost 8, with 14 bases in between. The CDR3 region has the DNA TGTGCCAGCAGCCAAGACGGGATAGATCCCCATGAGCAGTTCTTC. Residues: CASSQDGIDPHEQFF.

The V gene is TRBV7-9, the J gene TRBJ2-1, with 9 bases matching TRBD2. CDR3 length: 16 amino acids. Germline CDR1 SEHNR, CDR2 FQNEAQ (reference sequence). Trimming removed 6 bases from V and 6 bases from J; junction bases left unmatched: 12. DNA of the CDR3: TGTGCCAGCAGTTATACCGGGACTAGCAGCTTCAATGAGCAGTTCTTC. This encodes CASSYTGTSSFNEQFF.

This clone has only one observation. CDR3 sequence reads: CASSIDGLVGTQYF. DNA for the CDR3: TGTGCCAGTAGTATAGACGGACTAGTAGGGACCCAGTACTTC. The chain is built from TRBV19 and TRBJ2-5; 7 positions match TRBD2. V lost 0 bases, J lost 7 bases, and 5 bases stayed unmatched. This CDR3 contains 14 residues. Germline lookup yields CDR1 LNHDA and CDR2 SQIVND (reference sequence).

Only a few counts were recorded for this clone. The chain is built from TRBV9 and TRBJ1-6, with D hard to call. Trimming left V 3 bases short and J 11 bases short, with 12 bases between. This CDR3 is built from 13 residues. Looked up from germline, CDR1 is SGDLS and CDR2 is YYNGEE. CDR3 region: CASSAPIGPPLHF. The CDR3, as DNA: TGTGCCAGCAGCGCTCCGATCGGTCCACCCCTCCACTTT.

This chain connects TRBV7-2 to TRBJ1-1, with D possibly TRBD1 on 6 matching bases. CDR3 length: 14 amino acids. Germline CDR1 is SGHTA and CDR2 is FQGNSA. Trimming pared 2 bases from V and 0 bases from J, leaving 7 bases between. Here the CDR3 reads CASSLQGMNTEAFF. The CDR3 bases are TGTGCCAGCAGCTTACAGGGGATGAACACTGAAGCTTTCTTT.

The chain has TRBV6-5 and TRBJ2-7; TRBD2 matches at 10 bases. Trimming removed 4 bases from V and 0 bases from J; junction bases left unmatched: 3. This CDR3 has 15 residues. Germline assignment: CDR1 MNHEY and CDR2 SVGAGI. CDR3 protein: CASSLSGRASYEQYF. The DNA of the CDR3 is TGTGCCAGCAGTTTAAGCGGGAGGGCCTCCTACGAGCAGTACTTC.

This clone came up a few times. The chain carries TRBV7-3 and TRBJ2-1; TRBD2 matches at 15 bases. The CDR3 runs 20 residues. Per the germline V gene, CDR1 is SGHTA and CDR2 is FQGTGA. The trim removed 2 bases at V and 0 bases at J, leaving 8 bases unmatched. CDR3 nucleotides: TGTGCCAGCAGCTTACCTTGGACTAGCGGGAGGGACGTCTCCTACAATGAGCAGTTCTTC. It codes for CASSLPWTSGRDVSYNEQFF.

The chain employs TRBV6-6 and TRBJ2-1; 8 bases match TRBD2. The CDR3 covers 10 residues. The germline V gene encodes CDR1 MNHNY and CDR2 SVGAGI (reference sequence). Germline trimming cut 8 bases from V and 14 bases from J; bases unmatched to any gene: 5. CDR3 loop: CASSNGREFF. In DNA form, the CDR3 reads TGTGCCAGCTCGAACGGGAGGGAGTTCTTC.